Sequencing of this T cell receptor beta chain was carried out in a study of shared clonotypes between healthy human individuals. Across the whole study: Each donor's CD4 naive and CD4 memory cells filled three plates apiece, CD8 naive two, and CD8 memory one. Study-level points and caveats: It was observed that 5% to 6% of naive CD4 clonotypes were shared across a few donors. Only a few donors were included, so the genetic and exposure-history diversity represented was limited.

The naive CD8 subset, CD45RO-negative cells positively selected for CCR7, excluded terminally differentiated effector memory CD45RA+ cells. A remark on this clone: Its antigen is unidentified.

The assay used deep level. Sequencing was performed with immunoSEQ multiplex PCR; in TCRdb, only in-frame clones are kept and a portion is missing. This sample has around 600,000 clones, with more than 95% found just once. The sequenced material came from naive CD8+ T cells sorted from blood. This sequence was found in a man aged 25-45 years in good health.

The CDR3 loop is CASSQSTVGAKDSNQPQHF. CDR3 DNA sequence: TGCGCCAGCAGTCAATCGACAGTAGGCGCCAAAGATAGCAATCAGCCCCAGCATTTT. J is TRBJ1-5 and V is TRBV23-1; perhaps TRBD1 as D (5 bases). Being an ORF, TRBV23-1 has a function that is uncertain. CDR3 size: 19 residues. V was pared by 0 bases and J by 0 bases, with 18 bases between.